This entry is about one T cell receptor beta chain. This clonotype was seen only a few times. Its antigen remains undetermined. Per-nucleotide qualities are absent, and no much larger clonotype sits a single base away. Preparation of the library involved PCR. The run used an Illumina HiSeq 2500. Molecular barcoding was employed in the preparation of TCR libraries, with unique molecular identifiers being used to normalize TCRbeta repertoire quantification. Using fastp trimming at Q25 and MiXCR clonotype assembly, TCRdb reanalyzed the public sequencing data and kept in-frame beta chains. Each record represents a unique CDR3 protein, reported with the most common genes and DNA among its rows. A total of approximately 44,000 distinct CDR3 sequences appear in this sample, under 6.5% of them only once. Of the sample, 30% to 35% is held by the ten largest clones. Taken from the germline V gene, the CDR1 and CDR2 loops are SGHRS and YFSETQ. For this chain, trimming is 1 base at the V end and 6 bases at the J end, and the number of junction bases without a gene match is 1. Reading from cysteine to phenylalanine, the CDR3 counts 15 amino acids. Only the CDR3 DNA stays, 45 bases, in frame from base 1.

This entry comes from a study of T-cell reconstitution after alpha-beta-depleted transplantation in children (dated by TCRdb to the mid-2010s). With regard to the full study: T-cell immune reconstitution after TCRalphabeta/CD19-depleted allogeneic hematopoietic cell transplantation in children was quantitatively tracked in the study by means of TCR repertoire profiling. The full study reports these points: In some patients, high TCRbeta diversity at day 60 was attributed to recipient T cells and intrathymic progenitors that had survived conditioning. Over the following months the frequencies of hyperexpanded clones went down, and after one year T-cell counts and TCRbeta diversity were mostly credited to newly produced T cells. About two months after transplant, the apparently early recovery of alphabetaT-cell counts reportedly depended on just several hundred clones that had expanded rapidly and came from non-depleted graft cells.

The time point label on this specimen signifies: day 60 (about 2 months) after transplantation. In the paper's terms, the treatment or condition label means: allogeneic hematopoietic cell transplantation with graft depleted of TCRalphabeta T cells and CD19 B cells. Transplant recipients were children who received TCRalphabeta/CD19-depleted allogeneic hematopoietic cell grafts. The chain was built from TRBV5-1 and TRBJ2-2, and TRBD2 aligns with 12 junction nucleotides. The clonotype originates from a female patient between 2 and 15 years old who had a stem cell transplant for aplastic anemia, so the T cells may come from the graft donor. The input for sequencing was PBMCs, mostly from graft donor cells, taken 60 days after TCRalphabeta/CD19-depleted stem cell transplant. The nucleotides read TGCGCCAGCAGCTTGCCTAGCGGGGGGGCCGGGGAGCTGTTTTTT. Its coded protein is CASSLPSGGAGELFF.